The clone carrying this T cell receptor (beta chain) was observed a handful of times. The data were obtained in a study of T-cell reconstitution after alpha-beta-depleted transplantation in children. TCRbeta library preparation incorporated unique molecular identifiers. TCRdb re-called the PCR reads through MiXCR, storing one row per CDR3 protein. This sample carries about 420,000 distinct CDR3 sequences, about a tenth of them seen once, and the ten largest clones take 4.5% to 7%. Germline lookup yields CDR1 MNHEY and CDR2 SMNVEV (reference sequence). V shed 3 bases and J shed 1 base, with 7 bases lying between them. The CDR3 is 14 amino acids.

Sample: PBMCs from the stem cell graft donor, taken from the stem cell graft. The rearrangement joins TRBV27 to TRBJ2-1, with D hard to call. This clonotype was sampled from a human donor who donated a stem cell graft to a child with acute myeloid leukemia. The CDR3 region is CASSFDFSYNEQFF. The CDR3 nucleotides read TGTGCCAGCAGTTTCGACTTTTCCTACAATGAGCAGTTCTTC.